This TCR beta chain is from a study of cytomegalovirus exposure and HLA in healthy donors. Study-level points and caveats: HLA alleles were associated with around 17,000 TCR beta sequences in a later analysis at 0.05 false discovery rate.

Unmatched junction bases numbered 4, after V lost 5 bases and J lost 4 bases. The CDR3 is 14 amino acids. Per germline, CDR1 SGHRS and CDR2 YFSETQ. A few counts support this clone. Its antigen is not identified. Researchers ran the PCR with 60 Vbeta and 13 Jbeta primers. TCRdb's copy holds only in-frame clones and misses some; the assay was immunoSEQ multiplex PCR. The table lists about 180,000 clones, around four fifths of them singletons. This rearrangement joins TRBV5-1 to TRBJ2-2; TRBD2 matches at 8 bases. Sequencing was done on a sample of PBMCs. This clonotype was sampled from a woman aged 45-65 years in good health and CMV-seropositive. CDR3 protein: CASRETSATGELFF. Here the CDR3 DNA reads TGCGCCAGCAGGGAGACTAGCGCCACCGGGGAGCTGTTTTTT.